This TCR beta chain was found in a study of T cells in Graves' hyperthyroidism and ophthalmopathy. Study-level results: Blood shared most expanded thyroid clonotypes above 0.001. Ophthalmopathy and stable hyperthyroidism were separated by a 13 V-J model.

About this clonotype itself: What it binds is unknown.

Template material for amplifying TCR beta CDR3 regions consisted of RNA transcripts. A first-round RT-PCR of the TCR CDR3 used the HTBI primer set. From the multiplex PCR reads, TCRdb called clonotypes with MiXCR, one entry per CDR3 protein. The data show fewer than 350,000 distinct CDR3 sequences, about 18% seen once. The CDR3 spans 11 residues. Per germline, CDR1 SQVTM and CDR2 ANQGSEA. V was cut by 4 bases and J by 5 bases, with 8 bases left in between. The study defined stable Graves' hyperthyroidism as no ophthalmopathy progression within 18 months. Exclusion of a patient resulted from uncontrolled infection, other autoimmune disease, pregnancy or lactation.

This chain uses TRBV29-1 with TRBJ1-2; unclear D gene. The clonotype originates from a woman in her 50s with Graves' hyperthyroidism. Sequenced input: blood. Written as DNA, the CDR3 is TGCAGCGTTGCGGGAGAATATGGCTACACCTTC. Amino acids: CSVAGEYGYTF.